This T cell receptor beta chain was found in a study of cytomegalovirus exposure and HLA in healthy donors. Primers for the PCR totalled 60 Vbeta and 13 Jbeta. Some clones are missing from TCRdb's copy, which holds only in-frame ones; the method was immunoSEQ multiplex PCR. The sample contains 130,000 or so clones, roughly four fifths of which appear only once. This CDR3 contains 14 residues. Germline V gene sequence: CDR1 LNHDA, CDR2 SQIVND (reference sequence). Trimming at V came to 6 bases and at J to 4 bases, leaving 8 bases not matched to a gene. V gene TRBV19 combines with J gene TRBJ1-2; 7 nucleotides line up with TRBD1. The TCR was taken from a woman aged 35 to 49 in good health and CMV-seronegative. The sequenced sample was PBMCs. The CDR3 is CASRNPGQPYGYTF. The CDR3 nucleotides are TGTGCCAGTAGAAACCCGGGACAGCCCTATGGCTACACCTTC.